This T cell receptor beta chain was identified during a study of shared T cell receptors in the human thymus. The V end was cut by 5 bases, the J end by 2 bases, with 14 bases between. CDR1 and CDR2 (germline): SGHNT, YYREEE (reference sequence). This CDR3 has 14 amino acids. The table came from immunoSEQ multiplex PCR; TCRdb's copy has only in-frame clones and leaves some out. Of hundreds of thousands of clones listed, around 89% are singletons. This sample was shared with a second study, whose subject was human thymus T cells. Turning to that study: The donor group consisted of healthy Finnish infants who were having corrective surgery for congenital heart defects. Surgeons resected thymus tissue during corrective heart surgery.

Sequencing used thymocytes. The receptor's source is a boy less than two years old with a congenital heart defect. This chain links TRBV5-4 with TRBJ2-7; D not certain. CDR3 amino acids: CASRKNSSAYEQYF. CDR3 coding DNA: TGTGCCAGCAGGAAAAACAGCTCCGCCTACGAGCAGTACTTC.